A single sample is the source of the 29 T cell receptor beta chains below, sequenced in a study of beta chain features in type 1 diabetes. Expressed TCRB transcripts got sequenced, as all isolated RNA was reverse transcribed. The data were produced by immunoSEQ multiplex PCR, yet TCRdb's version contains in-frame clones alone and is incomplete. The data hold 390,000 or so clones, with about 14% observed a single time. Input material: naive CD4+ T cells from blood. These TCRs come from a man aged 25-45 years in good health.

The sample holds a few counts of this clone. The chain has TRBV9 and TRBJ2-7; D may be TRBD2 (5 bases). Germline-derived CDR1 and CDR2 are SGDLS and YYNGEE. The CDR3 length is 14 residues. V dropped 2 bases and J dropped 0 bases, with 9 bases sitting between them. CDR3: CASSVEGGSYEQYF. The DNA for the CDR3 is TGTGCCAGCAGCGTTGAGGGCGGCTCCTACGAGCAGTACTTC.

This chain connects TRBV14 to TRBJ2-5; D gene unclear. The length of the CDR3 is 16 residues. Per the germline V gene, CDR1 is SGHDN and CDR2 is FVKESK. Trimming cost V 0 bases and J 4 bases, with 15 bases left between them. The CDR3 nucleotides read TGTGCCAGCAGCCAAGATCTGGGGTCAAGATTAGAGACCCAGTACTTC. The encoded protein is CASSQDLGSRLETQYF.

V and J are TRBV7-2 and TRBJ2-2; tentative D call: TRBD1 (7 bases). The CDR3 runs to 17 residues. V was clipped by 4 bases and J by 3 bases, with 18 bases between them. Germline V gives CDR1 SGHTA, CDR2 FQGNSA. CDR3 amino acids: CASSWNGRQGYTGELFF. CDR3 nucleotides: TGTGCCAGCAGCTGGAACGGGAGACAGGGATACACCGGGGAGCTGTTTTTT.

The chain links TRBV7-2 to TRBJ2-3, with 12 bases identical to TRBD2. Germline CDR1 SGHTA, CDR2 FQGNSA. The ends lost 3 bases at V and 5 bases at J; junction bases unmatched: 6. The CDR3 runs to 16 residues. The CDR3 sequence: CASSFPSGGAEDTQYF. In DNA form, the CDR3 reads TGTGCCAGCAGCTTCCCTAGCGGGGGGGCAGAAGATACGCAGTATTTT. Combining the CDR3 with reference TRBV7-2 and TRBJ2-3 gives the whole variable domain GAGVSQSPSNKVTEKGKDVELRCDPISGHTALYWYRQSLGQGLEFLIYFQGNSAPDKSGLPSDRFSAERTGGSVSTLTIQRTQQEDSAVYLCASSFPSGGAEDTQYFGPGTRLTVL.

This chain uses TRBV29-1 with TRBJ1-2; no reliable D call. The V end lost 4 bases, the J end lost 1 base, and 10 bases lay between the germline ends. This CDR3 comprises 13 residues. The germline gives CDR1 SQVTM, CDR2 ANQGSEA. The CDR3 loop is CSVVRLVNYGYTF. The CDR3, as DNA: TGCAGCGTTGTTAGGCTCGTTAACTATGGCTACACCTTC. Variable domain in full (rest from reference TRBV29-1 and TRBJ1-2): SAVISQKPSRDICQRGTSLTIQCQVDSQVTMMFWYRQQPGQSLTLIATANQGSEATYESGFVIDKFPISRPNLTFSTLTVSNMSPEDSSIYLCSVVRLVNYGYTFGSGTRLTVV.

This clone turned up a few times. The junction shows a germline mismatch at one end, possibly a read error. The chain couples TRBV4-3 to TRBJ2-1; 9 bases are shared with TRBD2. The CDR3 covers 13 residues. From germline, CDR1 is LGHNA and CDR2 YSLEER. The CDR3 bases are TGCGCCAGCAGCCAAGAGGGCGGGAGGGCCTCGGTCTTC. Encoded protein: CASSQEGGRASVF.

This clone was seen more than once but under ten times. The J gene is TRBJ2-1, the V gene TRBV29-1; D gene ambiguous. Germline CDR1 and CDR2: SQVTM and ANQGSEA. Trimming shortened V by 6 bases and J by 10 bases, and 10 bases separated the two germline ends. CDR3 length: 10 amino acids. The CDR3 spells CSVGSAEQFF. The CDR3 DNA sequence: TGCAGCGTGGGTTCGGCAGAGCAGTTCTTC.

The V gene is TRBV4-1, the J gene TRBJ2-7, with D possibly being TRBD2 (5 bases). The V gene's germline CDR1 is MGHRA and CDR2 YSYEKL. The CDR3 has 13 residues. Trimming took off 3 bases at V and 1 base at J, with 7 bases between the two ends. For the CDR3, the DNA is TGCGCCAGCAGCCACGGACTGTCCTACGAGCAGTACTTC. This encodes CASSHGLSYEQYF.

The chain combines TRBV7-2 with TRBJ2-1; the D is unclear. Trimming took off 3 bases at V and 8 bases at J, with 11 bases between the two ends. Germline assignment: CDR1 SGHTA and CDR2 FQGNSA. This CDR3 is 13 amino acids long. The CDR3 coding sequence is TGTGCCAGCAGCTTGACCCGATTCGATGAGCAGTTCTTC. It encodes CASSLTRFDEQFF.

The chain couples TRBV7-3 to TRBJ2-3; 14 bases fit TRBD2. The germline V gene has CDR1 SGHTA and CDR2 FQGTGA. This CDR3 is 19 amino acids long. The trim removed 0 bases at V and 6 bases at J, leaving 11 bases unmatched. The CDR3 sequence is CASSLTLRGTSGSTDTQYF. DNA for the CDR3: TGTGCCAGCAGCTTAACGTTGCGCGGGACTAGCGGGAGTACCGATACGCAGTATTTT.

The rearrangement joins TRBV2 to TRBJ2-5; possibly TRBD1 for D (6 bases). Trimming cost V 7 bases and J 1 base, with 13 bases left between them. The CDR3 consists of 14 residues. Germline V gives CDR1 SNHLY, CDR2 FYNNEI. CDR3 coding DNA: TGTGCCAGCATAGCGACAGGCCGCCAAGAGACCCAGTACTTC. Translating it yields CASIATGRQETQYF.

The CDR3 loop is CATSRDPVNYGYTF. In nucleotides, the CDR3 is TGTGCCACCAGCAGAGATCCGGTAAACTATGGCTACACCTTC. The rearrangement uses TRBV15 and TRBJ1-2; no firm D call. With 0 bases removed from V and 2 bases from J, the gap between germline ends came to 7 bases. This CDR3 comprises 14 residues. Germline assignment: CDR1 LNHNV and CDR2 YYDKDF (reference sequence).

The gene calls are TRBV9 and TRBJ1-3, with unresolved D. Germline CDR1 is SGDLS and CDR2 is YYNGEE. The CDR3 totals 13 residues. V gave up 9 bases and J gave up 0 bases, with 10 bases separating them. CDR3 sequence: CAIPGYSGNTIYF. Written as DNA, the CDR3 is TGTGCCATTCCTGGATACTCTGGAAACACCATATATTTT.

The chain recombines TRBV5-4 with TRBJ2-5; 10 bases are shared with TRBD2. J gave up 5 bases and V 6 bases, and 7 bases lay outside the gene matches. The CDR3 sequence is 14 residues long. The germline V gene encodes CDR1 SGHNT and CDR2 YYREEE (reference sequence). The CDR3 loop reads CASNVPGLAETQYF. The CDR3 nucleotides are TGTGCCAGCAACGTACCGGGACTAGCGGAGACCCAGTACTTC.

The rearrangement links TRBV30 to TRBJ2-3; D gene unclear. The V and J ends lost 1 base and 5 bases respectively, with 7 bases between them. Germline V CDR1 and CDR2: GTSNPN, SVGIG (reference sequence). The CDR3 extends over 12 amino acids. DNA for the CDR3: TGTGCCTGGAGTGATACTGGAGATACGCAGTATTTT. Its protein product is CAWSDTGDTQYF.

The V and J genes are TRBV7-2 and TRBJ2-7, with TRBD1 as a possible D gene (5 bases). V lost 5 bases, J lost 6 bases, and 11 bases lay in between. This CDR3 has 12 amino acids. The germline V gene has CDR1 SGHTA and CDR2 FQGNSA. This CDR3 is CASSPRQSEQYF. CDR3 DNA: TGTGCCAGCAGCCCTAGACAGAGCGAGCAGTACTTC.

This clone has only a few counts. V gene TRBV10-3 combines with J gene TRBJ1-1, with D possibly matching TRBD1 (5 bases). Per germline, CDR1 ENHRY and CDR2 SYGVKD. Trimming removed 8 bases from V and 4 bases from J, with 14 bases in between. The CDR3 totals 13 residues. The CDR3 sequence is CAIQPQGFTEAFF. The CDR3 DNA reads TGTGCCATCCAACCGCAGGGTTTCACTGAAGCTTTCTTT.

This clone was picked up a small number of times. The chain uses TRBV18 and TRBJ1-5; 8 nucleotides line up with TRBD1. Unmatched junction bases numbered 11, after V lost 5 bases and J lost 2 bases. The CDR3 runs to 17 residues. Germline assignment: CDR1 KGHSH and CDR2 LQKENI. The CDR3 is CASSSLPATGGNQPQHF. The CDR3 nucleotides are TGTGCCAGCTCATCACTGCCCGCGACAGGGGGCAATCAGCCCCAGCATTTT.

This clone showed up just a few times. The gene calls are TRBV7-2 and TRBJ1-2; 8 nucleotides line up with TRBD1. The CDR3 length is 14 residues. V lost 5 bases, J lost 3 bases, and 5 bases stayed unmatched. Per the germline V gene, CDR1 is SGHTA and CDR2 is FQGNSA. CDR3 in amino acids: CASSPRTGHYGYTF. The CDR3 DNA reads TGTGCCAGCAGCCCCAGGACAGGGCACTATGGCTACACCTTC. Filled out from reference TRBV7-2 and TRBJ1-2, the complete variable domain reads GAGVSQSPSNKVTEKGKDVELRCDPISGHTALYWYRQSLGQGLEFLIYFQGNSAPDKSGLPSDRFSAERTGGSVSTLTIQRTQQEDSAVYLCASSPRTGHYGYTFGSGTRLTVV.

V gene TRBV7-2 combines with J gene TRBJ2-1; D may be TRBD1 or TRBD2 (6 bases each). Germline V gene data show CDR1 as SGHTA and CDR2 as FQGNSA. V was shortened by 1 base and J by 9 bases, with 19 bases between the two germline ends. The CDR3 sequence is 16 residues long. This CDR3 reads CASSLGFVGGRVEQFF. The CDR3 region has the DNA TGTGCCAGCAGCTTAGGTTTCGTGGGGGGCCGGGTTGAGCAGTTCTTC.

This sequence joins TRBV20-1 and TRBJ2-3; no clear D. The germline V gene has CDR1 DFQATT and CDR2 SNEGSKA (reference sequence). The length of the CDR3 is 10 residues. The CDR3 reads CSAVVDTQYF. The CDR3 coding sequence is TGCAGCGCTGTGGTTGATACGCAGTATTTT.

The chain has TRBV6-1 and TRBJ2-3; D gene unclear. CDR1 and CDR2 (germline): MNHNS, SASEGT. V shed 2 bases and J shed 7 bases, with 10 bases lying between them. This CDR3 region has 13 residues. The CDR3, as DNA: TGTGCCAGCAGTGAATTACCTCATTATACGCAGTATTTT. Protein sequence: CASSELPHYTQYF.

This clone was recorded many times. V is TRBV29-1 and J is TRBJ2-1; D is perhaps TRBD2 (5 bases). Germline V gene lookup returns CDR1 SQVTM and CDR2 ANQGSEA. The CDR3 extends over 10 amino acids. V gave up 7 bases and J gave up 5 bases, with 6 bases separating them. CDR3 protein: CSAADNEQFF. The DNA of the CDR3 is TGCAGCGCAGCGGACAATGAGCAGTTCTTC.

This clone showed up just a few times. The DNA of the CDR3 is TGTGCCAGCAGCCCGCTCTTAGTGGGCTCCTACGAGCAGTACTTC. It codes for CASSPLLVGSYEQYF. The V gene is TRBV6-6, the J gene TRBJ2-7, with no clear D. Germline V CDR1 and CDR2: MNHNY, SVGAGI (reference sequence). Trimming removed 6 bases at V and 0 bases at J, with 15 bases between. This CDR3 has 15 residues.

J is TRBJ2-7 and V is TRBV5-4; 8 bases are a match to TRBD2. The CDR3 runs to 13 residues. From germline, CDR1 is SGHNT and CDR2 YYREEE (reference sequence). Trimming took 4 bases from V and 3 from J; bases not matched to a gene: 3. The CDR3 coding sequence is TGTGCCAGCAGCCCGGGACTAGGCTACGAGCAGTACGTC. It is translated as CASSPGLGYEQYV.

The V gene is TRBV5-4, the J gene TRBJ2-2, with 10 positions matching TRBD2. The germline V gene has CDR1 SGHNT and CDR2 YYREEE (reference sequence). Losses at the gene ends were 3 bases for V and 2 bases for J; bases not matched to a gene: 4. The CDR3 runs to 16 residues. The CDR3: CASSSTSGPNTGELFF. For the CDR3, the DNA is TGTGCCAGCAGCTCGACTAGCGGGCCTAACACCGGGGAGCTGTTTTTT.

The rearrangement links TRBV20-1 to TRBJ1-2; TRBD1 is a possible D gene (5 bases). In germline, CDR1 is DFQATT, CDR2 SNEGSKA (reference sequence). CDR3 length: 10 residues. Between the trimmed V and J ends, which lost 3 bases and 13 bases, there was a span of 12 bases. CDR3 coding DNA: TGCAGTGCTAGCGGTCAGGGAAGCACCTTC. Amino acid sequence: CSASGQGSTF.

This clone was found a few times. The chain links TRBV25-1 to TRBJ1-1; D gene uncertain. V was clipped by 9 bases and J by 1 base, with 12 bases between them. The CDR3 loop spans 13 amino acids. Germline V lookup: CDR1 MGHDK, CDR2 SYGVNS. CDR3 sequence reads: CASGPSPNTEAFF. As DNA, the CDR3 is TGTGCCAGTGGACCGTCTCCGAACACTGAAGCTTTCTTT.

The CDR3 reads CATSRDYQGSYEQYF. The CDR3 DNA reads TGTGCCACCAGCAGAGATTATCAGGGTTCCTACGAGCAGTACTTC. The chain couples TRBV15 to TRBJ2-7; D may be TRBD1 (5 bases). The CDR3 sequence is 15 residues long. Trimming removed 0 bases at V and 1 base at J, with 10 bases between. The V gene's germline CDR1 is LNHNV and CDR2 YYDKDF (reference sequence).